A selection of T cell receptor beta chains follows, all from one sample in a study of post-analysis software for immune sequencing data. TCRdb reprocessed the PCR reads with MiXCR, giving one entry per CDR3 protein. The sample records about 770,000 distinct CDR3 sequences, around 42% being singletons. The specimen was blood. Receptors were obtained from a girl between 5 and 17 years old with multiple sclerosis. CDR3s include the opening cysteine and the closing phenylalanine or tryptophan. Each record gives: J gene, clone size, V gene, D gene, CDR3 protein, CDR3 DNA. The D gene is left open where the match is weak. Only part of the rows carry a size: once, few, many, or a class if the clone is expanded.

J: TRBJ2-7; size: few; V: TRBV4-1; D: TRBD1; CDR3: CASSPGQGVDEQYF; DNA: TGCGCCAGCAGCCCAGGACAGGGGGTCGACGAGCAGTACTTC
J: TRBJ1-2; size: NA; V: TRBV28; D: NA; CDR3: CASSLFTGGNGYTF; DNA: TGTGCCAGCAGTTTATTTACGGGTGGAAATGGCTACACCTTC
J: TRBJ2-1; size: few; V: TRBV4-3; D: NA; CDR3: CASSQEARKEQFF; DNA: TGCGCCAGCAGCCAGGAAGCCAGGAAGGAGCAGTTCTTC
J: TRBJ2-1; size: few; V: TRBV30; D: TRBD1; CDR3: CAWTTGTGGGEQFF; DNA: TGTGCCTGGACCACGGGGACAGGGGGCGGAGAGCAGTTCTTC
J: TRBJ2-1; size: NA; V: TRBV2; D: NA; CDR3: CARGRGSYNEQFF; DNA: TGTGCCAGAGGTCGCGGGTCCTACAATGAGCAGTTCTTC
J: TRBJ2-5; size: NA; V: TRBV24-1; D: TRBD1; CDR3: CATSDPGTGGLQTQYF; DNA: TGTGCCACCAGTGATCCCGGGACAGGGGGTCTCCAGACCCAGTACTTC
J: TRBJ2-5; size: NA; V: TRBV28; D: NA; CDR3: CATSTETQYF; DNA: TGTGCCACCTCCACGGAGACCCAGTACTTC
J: TRBJ2-7; size: NA; V: TRBV12-3/TRBV12-4; D: TRBD2; CDR3: CASSLWGGSSYEQYF; DNA: TGTGCCAGCTCCCTTTGGGGGGGGAGCTCCTACGAGCAGTACTTC
J: TRBJ2-1; size: NA; V: TRBV9; D: NA; CDR3: CASSVGGVEQFF; DNA: TGTGCCAGCAGCGTAGGAGGAGTTGAGCAGTTCTTC
J: TRBJ2-1; size: few; V: TRBV4-2; D: TRBD2; CDR3: CASSPSGTAGDEQFF; DNA: TGTGCCAGCAGCCCTAGCGGGACAGCTGGAGATGAGCAGTTCTTC
J: TRBJ1-1; size: NA; V: TRBV3-1; D: TRBD1; CDR3: CASSRLTGDTEAFF; DNA: TGTGCCAGCAGCCGCCTAACAGGGGACACTGAAGCTTTCTTT
J: TRBJ2-1; size: NA; V: TRBV3-1; D: NA; CDR3: CASSQDSASLWWQFF; DNA: TGTGCCAGCAGCCAAGATTCCGCTAGTCTCTGGTGGCAGTTCTTC
J: TRBJ2-5; size: NA; V: TRBV13; D: NA; CDR3: CASSSLGQGETQYF; DNA: TGTGCCAGCAGCTCCCTGGGGCAAGGGGAGACCCAGTACTTC
J: TRBJ2-1; size: NA; V: TRBV3-1; D: TRBD2; CDR3: CASSQGTSGINEQFF; DNA: TGTGCCAGCAGCCAAGGGACTAGCGGGATCAATGAGCAGTTCTTC
J: TRBJ2-2; size: NA; V: TRBV25-1; D: TRBD2; CDR3: CASSEGGLAGGNTGELFF; DNA: TGTGCCAGCAGTGAAGGCGGACTGGCGGGAGGCAACACCGGGGAGCTGTTTTTT
J: TRBJ2-1; size: NA; V: TRBV6-5; D: NA; CDR3: CASSYSTASPPYNEQFF; DNA: TGTGCCAGCAGTTACTCGACGGCGAGCCCCCCCTACAATGAGCAGTTCTTC
J: TRBJ2-5; size: NA; V: TRBV7-2; D: NA; CDR3: CASSSPRAVRETQYF; DNA: TGTGCCAGCAGCTCCCCCCGAGCGGTTCGAGAGACCCAGTACTTC
J: TRBJ2-5; size: NA; V: TRBV11-1; D: NA; CDR3: CASPGPRKETQYF; DNA: TGTGCCAGCCCGGGACCTCGGAAAGAGACCCAGTACTTC
J: TRBJ2-3; size: NA; V: TRBV12-3/TRBV12-4; D: NA; CDR3: CASSFPGTDADTQYF; DNA: TGTGCCAGCAGTTTCCCAGGGACCGACGCAGATACGCAGTATTTT
J: TRBJ2-5; size: NA; V: TRBV5-5; D: TRBD1; CDR3: CASSYGTGLGETQYF; DNA: TGTGCCAGCAGCTACGGGACAGGCCTGGGAGAGACCCAGTACTTC
J: TRBJ1-5; size: few; V: TRBV9; D: NA; CDR3: CASSVAGQPYQPQHF; DNA: TGTGCCAGCAGCGTAGCCGGGCAGCCCTATCAGCCCCAGCATTTT
J: TRBJ1-1; size: NA; V: TRBV29-1; D: NA; CDR3: CSVAGSPKNTEAFF; DNA: TGCAGCGTGGCCGGGTCTCCAAAAAACACTGAAGCTTTCTTT
J: TRBJ2-2; size: NA; V: TRBV20-1; D: TRBD2; CDR3: CSALGDRAGHTNTGELFF; DNA: TGCAGTGCTCTAGGGGATAGAGCGGGGCACACGAACACCGGGGAGCTGTTTTTT
J: TRBJ2-6; size: many; V: TRBV5-1; D: NA; CDR3: CASSLARLDGANVLTF; DNA: TGCGCCAGCAGCTTGGCACGACTAGACGGGGCCAACGTCCTGACTTTC
J: TRBJ2-1; size: few; V: TRBV5-1; D: TRBD2; CDR3: CASSLRLAGSSYNEQFF; DNA: TGTGCCAGCTCACTGAGACTAGCGGGAAGCTCCTACAATGAGCAGTTCTTC
J: TRBJ1-1; size: NA; V: TRBV7-9; D: TRBD1; CDR3: CASRLGQGTEYRAFF; DNA: TGTGCCAGCAGGTTAGGACAGGGGACGGAATATCGAGCTTTCTTT
J: TRBJ2-3; size: NA; V: TRBV12-3/TRBV12-4; D: TRBD1; CDR3: CASSADRVGTDTQYF; DNA: TGTGCCAGCAGCGCAGACAGGGTAGGGACAGATACGCAGTATTTT
J: TRBJ1-5; size: NA; V: TRBV29-1; D: TRBD1; CDR3: CSVLTGGSNQPQHF; DNA: TGCAGCGTTCTGACAGGGGGTAGCAATCAGCCCCAGCATTTT
J: TRBJ2-1; size: NA; V: TRBV20-1; D: TRBD1; CDR3: CSAGGGTGLYNEQFF; DNA: TGCAGTGCTGGGGGGGGGACAGGGCTTTACAATGAGCAGTTCTTC
J: TRBJ1-1; size: NA; V: TRBV13; D: TRBD1; CDR3: CASSWPGTGNTEAFF; DNA: TGTGCCAGCAGCTGGCCCGGGACAGGGAACACTGAGGCTTTCTTT
J: TRBJ2-1; size: once; V: TRBV6-1; D: TRBD2; CDR3: CASSDHAGAYNEQFF; DNA: TGTGCCAGCAGTGATCATGCGGGAGCCTACAATGAGCAGTTCTTC
J: TRBJ2-2; size: few; V: TRBV5-5; D: TRBD1; CDR3: CASSLEQGSTGELFF; DNA: TGTGCCAGCAGCTTGGAACAGGGGAGCACCGGGGAGCTGTTTTTT
J: TRBJ2-7; size: NA; V: TRBV5-1; D: NA; CDR3: CASSFQGIGEQYF; DNA: TGCGCCAGCAGCTTCCAGGGAATAGGCGAGCAGTACTTC
J: TRBJ2-4; size: NA; V: TRBV6-1; D: TRBD1; CDR3: CASSPRDRATIAKNIQYF; DNA: TGTGCCAGCAGTCCCCGGGACAGGGCCACTATAGCCAAAAACATTCAGTACTTC
J: TRBJ2-1; size: NA; V: TRBV20-1; D: TRBD1; CDR3: CSVTADRGGLISDEQFF; DNA: TGCAGTGTCACCGCGGACAGGGGAGGGTTGATTAGCGATGAGCAGTTCTTC
J: TRBJ2-5; size: NA; V: TRBV20-1; D: NA; CDR3: CSARDQVDWREYF; DNA: TGCAGTGCTAGAGACCAGGTCGACTGGAGAGAGTACTTC
J: TRBJ1-6; size: NA; V: TRBV30; D: NA; CDR3: CAWGPSVAANSPLHF; DNA: TGTGCCTGGGGCCCATCGGTGGCGGCCAATTCACCCCTCCACTTT
J: TRBJ1-4; size: few; V: TRBV15; D: NA; CDR3: CAAQRVGDSNEKLFF; DNA: TGTGCCGCCCAGAGGGTAGGCGACTCTAATGAAAAACTGTTTTTT
J: TRBJ2-7; size: few; V: TRBV20-1; D: NA; CDR3: CSARDLGRVPLGPGEQYF; DNA: TGCAGTGCTAGAGATCTAGGGCGAGTTCCATTAGGTCCGGGGGAGCAGTACTTC
J: TRBJ2-3; size: once; V: TRBV11-2; D: NA; CDR3: CASSLSYAGPSTDTQYF; DNA: TGTGCCAGCAGCTTATCTTATGCAGGGCCTTCCACAGATACGCAGTATTTT
J: TRBJ2-1; size: NA; V: TRBV4-2; D: NA; CDR3: CASSQDGTSQTYNEQFF; DNA: TGTGCCAGCAGCCAAGATGGGACTTCCCAAACCTACAATGAGCAGTTCTTC
J: TRBJ1-1; size: NA; V: TRBV10-3; D: NA; CDR3: CAIREGVSVTEAFF; DNA: TGTGCCATCAGAGAGGGGGTGAGTGTCACTGAAGCTTTCTTT
J: TRBJ1-2; size: few; V: TRBV5-1; D: TRBD1; CDR3: CASSSRTGEDSNYGYTF; DNA: TGCGCCAGCAGCTCCCGGACAGGGGAAGATTCGAACTATGGCTACACCTTC